These 21 T cell receptor beta chains originate from one sample sequenced in a study of identical twins. TCRdb re-analysed the 5' RACE reads in MiXCR, keeping a single row per CDR3 protein. The sample carries 1.5 million to 2 million distinct CDR3 sequences, about 32% recorded once. Material for sequencing was cord blood. These receptor sequences come from a newborn girl in good health.

This clonotype was recorded a few times. The chain is built from TRBV4-2 and TRBJ1-1; D is ambiguous. Germline V gene lookup returns CDR1 LGHNA and CDR2 YNFKEQ. Trimming pared 1 base from V and 0 bases from J, leaving 12 bases between. The CDR3 runs 16 residues. Here the CDR3 DNA reads TGTGCCAGCAGCCAAGTCCCTAAGGTGATGAACACTGAAGCTTTCTTT. Amino acid sequence: CASSQVPKVMNTEAFF.

This chain joins TRBV2 and TRBJ1-2, with 11 bases that match TRBD1. The J segment lost 7 bases and the V segment lost 5 bases, leaving 6 bases of the junction unmatched. The CDR3 has 14 amino acids. Per germline, CDR1 SNHLY and CDR2 FYNNEI. The CDR3 nucleotides read TGTGCCAGCAGTCTCCGGGACAGGGGGGCTGGCTACACCTTC. Its translation: CASSLRDRGAGYTF.

This clonotype has a count of ten or more. This rearrangement joins TRBV7-2 to TRBJ2-3; D unclear. V lost 3 bases to trimming and J lost 6 bases, with 13 bases between them. Germline assignment: CDR1 SGHTA and CDR2 FQGNSA. CDR3 size: 14 residues. The CDR3: CASSFLRLADTQYF. The CDR3 coding sequence is TGTGCCAGCAGCTTCCTTCGGCTGGCGGATACGCAGTATTTT.

This clonotype was counted between two and nine times. The CDR3, as DNA: TGCAGTGCTGGGGGGCAAATAGGAGAGCAGTACTTC. It codes for CSAGGQIGEQYF. This chain links TRBV20-1 with TRBJ2-5; D is tentatively TRBD1 or TRBD2 (6 bases each). CDR1 and CDR2 (germline): DFQATT, SNEGSKA (reference sequence). The CDR3 extends over 12 amino acids. V dropped 5 bases and J dropped 11 bases, with 18 bases sitting between them.

This clonotype was detected ten times or more. V gene TRBV10-3 combines with J gene TRBJ2-7; the D gene is possibly TRBD2 (5 bases). The CDR3 length is 17 residues. Per the germline V gene, CDR1 is ENHRY and CDR2 is SYGVKD. The V gene lost 2 bases and the J gene lost 2 bases, with 19 bases spanning the gap. The CDR3 spells CAISEVFVLRGAYEQYF. CDR3 coding DNA: TGTGCCATCAGTGAGGTTTTCGTCCTCCGGGGTGCCTACGAGCAGTACTTC.

CDR3 amino acids: CASSETGRGSEAFF. Written as DNA, the CDR3 is TGTGCCAGCAGCGAGACGGGGCGGGGCTCTGAAGCTTTCTTT. The chain joins TRBV9 to TRBJ1-1; the D gene is possibly TRBD1 (5 bases). Trimming took off 3 bases at V and 6 bases at J, with 15 bases between the two ends. The CDR3 sequence is 14 residues long. From germline, CDR1 is SGDLS and CDR2 YYNGEE.

This clonotype showed up just a few times. The CDR3 sequence is CASTLSGQAGYTF. The CDR3 bases are TGTGCCAGTACCTTATCGGGGCAGGCCGGCTACACCTTC. The chain uses TRBV7-2 and TRBJ1-2; D might be TRBD1 (5 bases). This CDR3 is built from 13 residues. V was clipped by 9 bases and J by 8 bases, with 19 bases between them. In germline, CDR1 is SGHTA, CDR2 FQGNSA.

This clonotype has a handful of counts. The chain links TRBV29-1 to TRBJ1-2; 9 bases fit TRBD1. From germline, CDR1 is SQVTM and CDR2 ANQGSEA. V lost 4 bases to trimming and J lost 2 bases; unmatched junction nucleotides: 11. The CDR3 has 16 residues. CDR3 sequence (DNA): TGCAGCGTTGTCCCCGAGGGACAGGGATGGAACTATGGCTACACCTTC. Translating it yields CSVVPEGQGWNYGYTF.

The sample holds a few counts of this clonotype. The chain employs TRBV28 and TRBJ2-4; tentatively, D is TRBD2 (6 bases). With the DNA end fitting TRBJ2-7 better, the J assignment may be wrong. CDR3 size: 15 residues. Germline loops: CDR1 MDHEN, CDR2 SYDVKM. The CDR3 DNA reads as TGTGCCAGCAGTTTTGGGGGGAGTAGTATTGACGAGCAGTACTTC. Translated, it gives CASSFGGSSIDEQYF.

The gene calls are TRBV12-3 or TRBV12-4 and TRBJ2-7, with D unresolved. The V end lost 3 bases, the J end lost 12 bases, and 18 bases lay between the germline ends. This CDR3 region has 13 residues. The CDR3 here is CASSLYGYGIRYF. For the CDR3, the DNA is TGTGCCAGCAGTTTGTATGGGTATGGCATTCGGTACTTC.

The chain carries TRBV5-6 and TRBJ1-2; possible D gene TRBD1, 5 bases. CDR3 length: 14 amino acids. In germline, CDR1 is SGHDT, CDR2 YYEEEE. V was shortened by 4 bases and J by 6 bases, with 16 bases between the two germline ends. CDR3 DNA: TGTGCCAGCAGCCCCGGTTCTGGGGGAAATGGCTACACCTTC. This sequence encodes CASSPGSGGNGYTF. Supplemented by reference TRBV5-6 and TRBJ1-2, the full variable domain reads DAGVTQSPTHLIKTRGQQVTLRCSPKSGHDTVSWYQQALGQGPQFIFQYYEEEERQRGNFPDRFSGHQFPNYSSELNVNALLLGDSALYLCASSPGSGGNGYTFGSGTRLTVV.

CDR3 in DNA: TGCGCCAGCAGCCAAGTCCTGGACAGCTATGGCTACACCTTC. Amino acids: CASSQVLDSYGYTF. This chain joins TRBV4-1 and TRBJ1-2; possible D gene TRBD1, 6 bases. CDR3 length: 14 amino acids. The V end lost 1 base, the J end lost 4 bases, and 10 bases lay between the germline ends. CDR1 and CDR2 (germline): MGHRA, YSYEKL.

This clonotype was counted a few times. V is TRBV29-1 and J is TRBJ1-5; a weak D match, TRBD1 (5 bases). Trimming shortened V by 6 bases and J by 2 bases, and 14 bases separated the two germline ends. From germline, CDR1 is SQVTM and CDR2 ANQGSEA. The CDR3 is 14 amino acids. The CDR3 reads CSVGDLQRNQPQHF. CDR3 DNA sequence: TGCAGCGTAGGGGACCTTCAACGCAATCAGCCCCAGCATTTT.

This clonotype was counted between two and nine times. This rearrangement joins TRBV3-1 to TRBJ2-1; 14 nucleotides agree with TRBD2. The CDR3 consists of 17 residues. The V and J ends lost 4 bases and 5 bases, in that order; junction bases with no gene match: 7. Per the germline V gene, CDR1 is LGHDT and CDR2 is YNNKEL (reference sequence). CDR3 sequence: CASSRSPGLAGDNEQFF. DNA of the CDR3: TGTGCCAGCAGCCGCTCACCGGGACTAGCGGGAGACAATGAGCAGTTCTTC.

This clonotype came up a few times. The chain links TRBV28 to TRBJ2-5, with TRBD2 matching 9 bases. The V and J ends lost 7 bases and 6 bases, in that order; junction bases with no gene match: 12. Germline CDR1 is MDHEN and CDR2 is SYDVKM. The CDR3 contains 15 residues. The CDR3 DNA is TGTGCCAGCAATGATAATGTTAGCGGGAGAAAGACCCAGTACTTC. Translating gives CASNDNVSGRKTQYF. Looking up the rest from reference TRBV28 and TRBJ2-5 gives the full variable domain: DVKVTQSSRYLVKRTGEKVFLECVQDMDHENMFWYRQDPGLGLRLIYFSYDVKMKEKGDIPEGYSVSREKKERFSLILESASTNQTSMYLCASNDNVSGRKTQYFGPGTRLLVL.

There are a few counts of this clonotype. The chain has TRBV27 and TRBJ2-1; 8 nucleotides match TRBD2. Germline V CDR1 and CDR2: MNHEY, SMNVEV (reference sequence). CDR3 length: 16 residues. The V segment lost 0 bases and the J segment 2 bases; nucleotides outside the gene matches: 3. The CDR3, as DNA: TGTGCCAGCAGTTTATCCGTAGCGGGGCCCTACAATGAGCAGTTCTTC. Residues: CASSLSVAGPYNEQFF.

This clonotype was found a few times. This chain links TRBV28 with TRBJ2-3; possible D gene TRBD2, 6 bases. V was pared by 8 bases and J by 2 bases, with 14 bases between. Germline V gives CDR1 MDHEN, CDR2 SYDVKM. The CDR3 is made up of 14 amino acids. CDR3 region: CASQTSPHTDTQYF. The CDR3 nucleotides are TGTGCCAGCCAAACTAGCCCCCACACAGATACGCAGTATTTT. The full variable domain, its missing parts supplied by reference TRBV28 and TRBJ2-3, is DVKVTQSSRYLVKRTGEKVFLECVQDMDHENMFWYRQDPGLGLRLIYFSYDVKMKEKGDIPEGYSVSREKKERFSLILESASTNQTSMYLCASQTSPHTDTQYFGPGTRLTVL.

This clonotype occurred a few times. The gene calls are TRBV3-1 and TRBJ2-1; TRBD2 is a possible D gene (6 bases). CDR3 length equals 15 residues. Trimming removed 3 bases at V and 2 bases at J, with 11 bases between. In germline, CDR1 is LGHDT, CDR2 YNNKEL (reference sequence). The CDR3 nucleotides read TGTGCCAGCAGCCAGGGGACTCCCCCCTACAATGAGCAGTTCTTC. This translates into CASSQGTPPYNEQFF.

Ten or more counts support this clonotype. This chain links TRBV29-1 with TRBJ2-1, with TRBD1 identical over 12 bases. V shed 4 bases, J shed 5 bases, and the junction held 6 bases outside the gene matches. The CDR3 covers 15 residues. Germline V lookup: CDR1 SQVTM, CDR2 ANQGSEA. CDR3 protein: CSVVGGQGAHNEQFF. The CDR3 bases are TGCAGCGTTGTTGGGGGACAGGGGGCCCACAATGAGCAGTTCTTC.

The chain uses TRBV24-1 and TRBJ1-5; D is uncertain. This CDR3 is built from 13 residues. Trimming took off 5 bases at V and 4 bases at J, with 8 bases between the two ends. Germline CDR1 KGHDR, CDR2 SFDVKD. CDR3 in DNA: TGTGCCACCAGTGCGGACGGGAATCAGCCCCAGCATTTT. Translated: CATSADGNQPQHF.

This clonotype was seen only a few times. The J gene is TRBJ2-4, the V gene TRBV20-1, with 8 positions matching TRBD2. The J call may not be correct, given that the DNA end is closer to TRBJ2-7. The CDR3 is made up of 13 amino acids. The germline V gene encodes CDR1 DFQATT and CDR2 SNEGSKA (reference sequence). CDR3 loop: CSAGIAGRDEQYF. As DNA, the CDR3 is TGCAGTGCTGGAATAGCGGGGAGGGACGAGCAGTACTTC.